One and the same sample provided the 20 T cell receptor beta chains below, sequenced in a study of cytomegalovirus exposure and HLA in healthy donors listed by TCRdb under 2017. Receptor libraries were prepared by the immunoSEQ multiplex PCR assay. Imported from immuneACCESS, the table was reduced by TCRdb to in-frame sequences with V and J called. These copies leave out some clones; in studies compared against another copy, an unresolved V gene accounts for under half, and the cause of the remainder is not known. Across this sample there are tens of thousands of clones, with around 94% seen only once. The ten largest account for about 2.1% of the sample. The sample taken for sequencing was PBMCs. These receptor sequences come from a woman between 18 and 29 years old in good health and CMV-seronegative.

In DNA form, the CDR3 reads TGTGCCAGCACAGCAGGGAACTCCTACGAGCAGTACTTC. Translated, it gives CASTAGNSYEQYF. The chain employs TRBV28 and TRBJ2-7, with D possibly being TRBD1 (5 bases). The CDR3 loop spans 13 amino acids. Trimming cost V 7 bases and J 0 bases, with 10 bases left between them. Germline lookup yields CDR1 MDHEN and CDR2 SYDVKM.

The genes are TRBV27 and TRBJ2-1; D is undetermined. The CDR3 is made up of 15 amino acids. From germline, CDR1 is MNHEY and CDR2 SMNVEV (reference sequence). Trimming removed 8 bases at V and 0 bases at J, with 14 bases between. The CDR3 protein is CASSTFSGSYNEQFF. The CDR3 DNA reads TGTGCCAGCTCAACCTTCTCCGGCTCCTACAATGAGCAGTTCTTC.

This chain joins TRBV30 and TRBJ2-7; TRBD1 matches at 7 bases. From germline, CDR1 is GTSNPN and CDR2 SVGIG (reference sequence). This CDR3 comprises 13 residues. The ends lost 7 bases at V and 5 bases at J; junction bases unmatched: 11. CDR3 region: CASKTDRFDEQYF. The CDR3 DNA sequence: TGTGCCTCGAAGACGGACAGGTTCGACGAGCAGTACTTC.

This sequence joins TRBV29-1 and TRBJ2-1; TRBD2 agrees at 13 bases. Germline CDR1 and CDR2: SQVTM and ANQGSEA. The length of the CDR3 is 17 residues. Trimming cost V 2 bases and J 7 bases; bases outside gene matches: 11. The CDR3 DNA is TGCAGCGTTGAATTCCAACTAGCGGGAGGGCCAATGAATGAGCAGTTCTTC. This encodes CSVEFQLAGGPMNEQFF.

This chain connects TRBV12-5 to TRBJ2-1; 10 bases are shared with TRBD2. V lost 3 bases and J lost 4; bases outside the gene matches: 3. Germline CDR1 is LGHNT and CDR2 is FRNRAP. This CDR3 has 15 residues. CDR3 loop: CASGLRSGRYNEQFF. CDR3 DNA: TGTGCTAGTGGTTTACGTAGCGGGAGGTACAATGAGCAGTTCTTC.

The chain is built from TRBV25-1 and TRBJ2-2; unclear D gene. The CDR3 is 14 residues long. Germline CDR1 is MGHDK and CDR2 is SYGVNS. V was trimmed by 4 bases and J by 2 bases, leaving 8 bases between them. CDR3 DNA: TGTGCCAGCAGTGGAAACAGTAACACCGGGGAGCTGTTTTTT. Protein product: CASSGNSNTGELFF.

V gene TRBV11-2 combines with J gene TRBJ2-1, with a weak D call TRBD2 (6 bases). Germline V CDR1 and CDR2: SGHAT, FQNNGV. The CDR3 has 15 amino acids. Trimming removed 0 bases from V and 9 bases from J, with 15 bases in between. The CDR3 DNA reads as TGTGCCAGCAGCTTAGATCGGAGACTAGTTGGTGAGCAGTTCTTC. Translation gives CASSLDRRLVGEQFF.

V is TRBV29-1 and J is TRBJ2-5, with 9 bases matching TRBD2. The germline gives CDR1 SQVTM, CDR2 ANQGSEA. V was pared by 5 bases and J by 5 bases, with 15 bases of the junction left unmatched. This CDR3 is built from 16 residues. The CDR3, as DNA: TGCAGCGTTTATGGGACTAGCAGGCAAGAATGGGAGACCCAGTACTTC. Translation gives CSVYGTSRQEWETQYF.

V is TRBV5-4 and J is TRBJ1-3, with 7 bases aligning to TRBD1. The V segment lost 4 bases and the J segment 4 bases; nucleotides outside the gene matches: 8. Germline-derived CDR1 and CDR2 are SGHNT and YYREEE (reference sequence). CDR3 length: 15 residues. The CDR3, as DNA: TGTGCCAGCAGCCACCGACAGGGACGCGGAAACACCATATATTTT. Amino acids: CASSHRQGRGNTIYF.

The rearrangement uses TRBV25-1 and TRBJ1-1; D unresolved. Trimming took 7 bases from V and 8 from J, leaving 17 bases between them. Looked up from germline, CDR1 is MGHDK and CDR2 is SYGVNS. This CDR3 comprises 13 residues. The CDR3 sequence: CASMSYNANEAFF. DNA for the CDR3: TGTGCCAGCATGAGCTATAACGCCAACGAAGCTTTCTTT.

The chain uses TRBV4-2 and TRBJ1-2; maybe TRBD1 (6 bases). The germline V gene encodes CDR1 LGHNA and CDR2 YNFKEQ. This CDR3 has 14 amino acids. Trimming removed 1 base from V and 6 bases from J, with 12 bases in between. This CDR3 reads CASSQGGGLDGYTF. The CDR3 DNA reads as TGTGCCAGCAGCCAAGGGGGGGGGCTCGATGGCTACACCTTC.

V is TRBV5-5 and J is TRBJ1-1; no definite D call. This CDR3 contains 13 residues. V was shortened by 0 bases and J by 5 bases, with 8 bases between the two germline ends. Germline values: CDR1 SGHKS, CDR2 YYEKEE (reference sequence). CDR3 sequence: CASSLDIHTEAFF. The CDR3 DNA is TGTGCCAGCAGCTTGGACATTCATACTGAAGCTTTCTTT.

Here the CDR3 DNA reads TGTGCCAGCAGCGGCCTGACAGGGAACACTGAAGCTTTCTTT. It specifies CASSGLTGNTEAFF. This chain connects TRBV7-8 to TRBJ1-1; weak D call: TRBD1 (6 bases). CDR1 SGHVS and CDR2 FQNEAQ come from the germline V gene. The CDR3 runs 14 residues. V was shortened by 5 bases and J by 1 base, with 11 bases between the two germline ends. Full variable domain (outside the CDR3, taken from reference TRBV7-8 and TRBJ1-1): GAGVSQSPRYKVAKRGQDVALRCDPISGHVSLFWYQQALGQGPEFLTYFQNEAQLDKSGLPSDRFFAERPEGSVSTLKIQRTQQEDSAVYLCASSGLTGNTEAFFGQGTRLTVV.

This sequence joins TRBV2 and TRBJ2-7; tentative D call: TRBD2 (6 bases). Germline V gene data show CDR1 as SNHLY and CDR2 as FYNNEI. The CDR3 has 14 amino acids. The V end was cut by 3 bases, the J end by 4 bases, with 13 bases between. The CDR3 DNA follows: TGTGCCAGCAGTGACTGGCCCGGGAGTTACGAGCAGTACTTC. It encodes CASSDWPGSYEQYF. The whole variable domain, remainder taken from reference TRBV2 and TRBJ2-7, is EPEVTQTPSHQVTQMGQEVILRCVPISNHLYFYWYRQILGQKVEFLVSFYNNEISEKSEIFDDQFSVERPDGSNFTLKIRSTKLEDSAMYFCASSDWPGSYEQYFGPGTRLTVT.

The chain is built from TRBV14 and TRBJ1-1; D unresolved. Germline V gives CDR1 SGHDN, CDR2 FVKESK. Trimming took off 1 base at V and 6 bases at J, with 3 bases between the two ends. This CDR3 comprises 11 residues. The CDR3 reads CASSQVSEAFF. The DNA for the CDR3 is TGTGCCAGCAGCCAAGTCTCTGAAGCTTTCTTT.

This chain uses TRBV28 with TRBJ1-1, with D possibly matching TRBD1 (6 bases). Trimming shortened V by 5 bases and J by 1 base, and 11 bases separated the two germline ends. This CDR3 is 14 amino acids long. Germline V gene lookup returns CDR1 MDHEN and CDR2 SYDVKM. The DNA of the CDR3 is TGTGCCAGCAGTCACAGGGTGGCGAACACTGAAGCTTTCTTT. It specifies CASSHRVANTEAFF.

V gene TRBV25-1 combines with J gene TRBJ2-7, with 9 bases lining up with TRBD1. Germline-derived CDR1 and CDR2 are MGHDK and SYGVNS. V lost 3 bases and J lost 5; bases outside the gene matches: 8. The CDR3 has 15 amino acids. The CDR3 region has the DNA TGTGCCAGCAGTGATCCCGGGACAGGGATCGACGAGCAGTACTTC. Translation: CASSDPGTGIDEQYF.

The chain employs TRBV5-1 and TRBJ2-1; 11 bases align to TRBD2. Germline V gene lookup returns CDR1 SGHRS and CDR2 YFSETQ. This CDR3 is built from 18 residues. Trimming took 1 base from V and 2 from J; bases not matched to a gene: 8. DNA of the CDR3: TGCGCCAGCAGCTTGTTACTAGCGGGAGACTCCACCTACAATGAGCAGTTCTTC. Translation gives CASSLLLAGDSTYNEQFF.

The chain joins TRBV11-1 to TRBJ2-5; weak D call: TRBD2 (5 bases). V lost 4 bases and J lost 5, with 11 bases in between. The V gene's germline CDR1 is SGHAT and CDR2 FQDESV (reference sequence). This CDR3 contains 13 residues. This chain's CDR3 is CASSSRAEETQYF. The CDR3 region has the DNA TGTGCCAGCAGCTCGAGGGCCGAGGAGACCCAGTACTTC.

This chain connects TRBV5-4 to TRBJ2-7; tentative D call: TRBD2 (6 bases). V was clipped by 4 bases and J by 7 bases, with 15 bases between them. This CDR3 is built from 13 residues. The germline gives CDR1 SGHNT, CDR2 YYREEE (reference sequence). The chain's CDR3 is CASSADYLGEQYF. The CDR3 region has the DNA TGTGCCAGCAGCGCGGACTACCTGGGGGAGCAGTACTTC.